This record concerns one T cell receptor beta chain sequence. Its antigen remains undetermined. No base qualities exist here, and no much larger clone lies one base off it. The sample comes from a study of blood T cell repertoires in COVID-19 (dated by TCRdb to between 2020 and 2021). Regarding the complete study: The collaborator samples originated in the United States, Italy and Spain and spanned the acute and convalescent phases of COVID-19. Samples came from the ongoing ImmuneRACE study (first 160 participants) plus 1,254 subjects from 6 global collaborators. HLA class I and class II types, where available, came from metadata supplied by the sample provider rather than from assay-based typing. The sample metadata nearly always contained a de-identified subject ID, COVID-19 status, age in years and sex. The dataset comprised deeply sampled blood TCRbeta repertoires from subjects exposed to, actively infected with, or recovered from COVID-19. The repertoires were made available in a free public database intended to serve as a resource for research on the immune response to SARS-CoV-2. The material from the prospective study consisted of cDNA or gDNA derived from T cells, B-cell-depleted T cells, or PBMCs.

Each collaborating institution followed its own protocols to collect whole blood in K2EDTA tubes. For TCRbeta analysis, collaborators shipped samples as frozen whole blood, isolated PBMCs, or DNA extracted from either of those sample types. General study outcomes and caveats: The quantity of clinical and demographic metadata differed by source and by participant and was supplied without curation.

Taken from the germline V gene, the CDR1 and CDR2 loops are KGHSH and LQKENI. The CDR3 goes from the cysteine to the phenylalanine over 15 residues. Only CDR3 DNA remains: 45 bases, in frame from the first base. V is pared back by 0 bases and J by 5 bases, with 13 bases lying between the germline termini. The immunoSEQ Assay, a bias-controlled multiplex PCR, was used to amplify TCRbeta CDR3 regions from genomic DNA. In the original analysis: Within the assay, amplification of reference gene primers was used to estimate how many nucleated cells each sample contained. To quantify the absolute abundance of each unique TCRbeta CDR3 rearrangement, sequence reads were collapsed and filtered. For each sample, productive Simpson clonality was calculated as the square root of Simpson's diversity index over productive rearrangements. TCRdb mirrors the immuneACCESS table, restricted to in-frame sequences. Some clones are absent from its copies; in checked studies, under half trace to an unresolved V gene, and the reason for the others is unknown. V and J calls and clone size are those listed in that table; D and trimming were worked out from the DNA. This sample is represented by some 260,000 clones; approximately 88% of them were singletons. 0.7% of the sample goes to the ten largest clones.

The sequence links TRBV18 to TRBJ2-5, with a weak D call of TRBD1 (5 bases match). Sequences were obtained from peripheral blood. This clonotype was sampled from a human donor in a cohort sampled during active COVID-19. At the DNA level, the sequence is TGTGCCAGCTCACCACCGTCGAAGGGGCACGAGACCCAGTACTTC. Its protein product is CASSPPSKGHETQYF.